This T cell receptor (beta chain) was recorded in a study of PD-L1 blockade in urothelial cancer. About the study: Most patients, about nine tenths of the roughly 30, were males with bladder-origin cancer. In terms of prior chemotherapy, patients had received 0 to 3 regimens. Tumor specimens held a median 1,402 T cells. Study results and limitations: FFPE tumor tissue, one sample per patient, may miss heterogeneity.

The protocol was immunoSEQ multiplex PCR, while the TCRdb copy is restricted to in-frame clones and leaves out a portion. The sample consists of approximately 35,000 clones, 36% of them appearing once. V was cut by 3 bases and J by 2 bases, with 12 bases left in between. Germline-derived CDR1 and CDR2 are LGHNT and FRNRAP. The CDR3 loop spans 15 amino acids. As for this clone: Its specificity is unknown.

Sequenced here: tumor tissue, sampled before atezolizumab (anti-PD-L1) treatment. This receptor was obtained from a man aged 60 to 69 with urothelial cancer. The rearrangement links TRBV12-5 to TRBJ2-3; D is possibly TRBD1 or TRBD2 (5 bases each). This CDR3 is CASGLGDRATDTQYF. CDR3 coding DNA: TGTGCTAGTGGTTTAGGGGACCGAGCCACAGATACGCAGTATTTT.